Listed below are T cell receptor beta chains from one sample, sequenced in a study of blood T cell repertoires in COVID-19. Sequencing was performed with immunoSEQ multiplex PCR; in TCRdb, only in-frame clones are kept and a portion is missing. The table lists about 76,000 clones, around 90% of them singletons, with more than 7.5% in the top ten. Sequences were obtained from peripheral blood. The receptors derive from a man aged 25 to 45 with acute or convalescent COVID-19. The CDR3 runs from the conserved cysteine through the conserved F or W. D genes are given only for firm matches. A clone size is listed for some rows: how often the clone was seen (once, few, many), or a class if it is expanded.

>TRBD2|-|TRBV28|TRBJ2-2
CASSRPGTSGRGGELFF
TGTGCCAGCAGTCGCCCCGGGACTAGCGGGAGGGGCGGGGAGCTGTTTTTT
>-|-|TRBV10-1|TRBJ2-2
CASRAEPNTGELFF
TGCGCCAGCAGGGCCGAACCCAACACCGGGGAGCTGTTTTTT
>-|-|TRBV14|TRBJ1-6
CASSQDPSNSPLHF
TGTGCCAGCAGCCAAGACCCGTCTAATTCACCCCTCCACTTT
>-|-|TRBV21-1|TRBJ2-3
CASSKVGLAGGPWEDTQYF
TGTGCCAGCAGCAAAGTGGGGCTAGCGGGAGGGCCTTGGGAAGATACGCAGTATTTT
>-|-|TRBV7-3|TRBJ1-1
CASSLSQNTEAFF
TGTGCCAGCAGCTTAAGTCAGAACACTGAAGCTTTCTTT
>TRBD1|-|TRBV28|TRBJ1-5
CASTAPSSPGQSYQPQHF
TGTGCCAGCACCGCCCCGTCATCCCCGGGACAGTCCTATCAGCCCCAGCATTTT
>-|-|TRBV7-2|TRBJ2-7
CASSLGGRQAYEQYF
TGTGCCAGCAGCTTAGGTGGCAGACAGGCCTACGAGCAGTACTTC
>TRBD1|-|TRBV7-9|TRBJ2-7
CASSWDRGEQYF
TGTGCCAGCAGCTGGGACAGAGGCGAGCAGTACTTC
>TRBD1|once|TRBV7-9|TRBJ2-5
CASSVAGTGMETQYF
TGTGCCAGCAGCGTCGCCGGGACAGGGATGGAGACCCAGTACTTC
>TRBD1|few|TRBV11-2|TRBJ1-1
CASSYTGGGAAFF
TGTGCCAGCAGCTACACAGGGGGCGGCGCAGCTTTCTTT
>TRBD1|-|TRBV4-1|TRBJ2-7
CASSQARQGAAYEQYF
TGCGCCAGCAGCCAAGCTAGACAGGGGGCGGCCTACGAGCAGTACTTC
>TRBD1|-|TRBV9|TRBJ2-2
CASSVGEGRGPDGELFF
TGTGCCAGCAGCGTAGGGGAAGGCAGGGGGCCGGACGGGGAGCTGTTTTTT
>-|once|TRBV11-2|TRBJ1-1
CASSLRQTVTEAFF
TGTGCCAGCAGCTTACGACAGACGGTAACTGAAGCTTTCTTT
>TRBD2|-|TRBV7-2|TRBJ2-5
CASSFPLAGGETQYF
TGTGCCAGCAGCTTCCCCTTAGCGGGAGGGGAGACCCAGTACTTC
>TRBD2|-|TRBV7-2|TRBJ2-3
CASSRSGSSFSEYF
TGTGCCAGCAGCCGTAGCGGGTCCTCTTTTTCGGAGTATTTT
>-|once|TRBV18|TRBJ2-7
CASSPISTTSEQYF
TGTGCCAGCTCACCCATTAGCACAACGAGCGAGCAGTACTTC
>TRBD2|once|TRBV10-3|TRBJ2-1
CAISGGDYYNEQFF
TGTGCCATCAGCGGGGGGGACTACTACAATGAGCAGTTCTTC
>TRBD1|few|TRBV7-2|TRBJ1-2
CASSFQTGGAYGYTF
TGTGCCAGCAGCTTCCAGACAGGGGGCGCTTATGGCTACACCTTC
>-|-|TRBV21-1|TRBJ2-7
CASTRQIVCANRDEQYF
TGTGCCAGCACCCGCCAAATCGTGTGCGCGAATCGCGACGAGCAGTACTTC
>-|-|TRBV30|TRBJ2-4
CARSGGLAKNIQYF
TGTGCCCGTTCAGGGGGGCTAGCCAAAAACATTCAGTACTTC
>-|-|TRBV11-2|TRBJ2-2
CASSSWSVELFF
TGTGCCAGCAGTTCCTGGTCAGTGGAGCTGTTTTTT
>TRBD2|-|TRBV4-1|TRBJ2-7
CASSQVFRQRDSPYEQYF
TGCGCCAGCAGCCAAGTGTTCCGGCAGCGGGATTCGCCCTACGAGCAGTACTTC
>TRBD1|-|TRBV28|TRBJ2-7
CASRSTTGGYEQYF
TGTGCCAGCAGATCGACGACAGGGGGCTACGAGCAGTACTTC
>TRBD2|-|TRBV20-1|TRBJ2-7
CSASAGGGEQYF
TGCAGTGCTAGTGCGGGAGGAGGGGAGCAGTACTTC
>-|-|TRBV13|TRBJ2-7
CASSLGGKGSDEQYF
TGTGCCAGCAGCTTAGGCGGGAAAGGGTCGGACGAGCAGTACTTC
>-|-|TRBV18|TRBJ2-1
CASLGSLGNEQFF
TGTGCCAGCTTGGGCTCTCTGGGCAATGAGCAGTTCTTC
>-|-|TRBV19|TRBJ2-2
CASSPGGTTLVFF
TGTGCCAGTAGCCCCGGTGGTACCACGTTGGTGTTTTTT
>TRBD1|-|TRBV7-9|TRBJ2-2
CASSEVQGAAGELFF
TGTGCCAGCTCCGAAGTCCAGGGGGCGGCCGGGGAGCTGTTTTTT
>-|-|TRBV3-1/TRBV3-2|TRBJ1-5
CASSQGANQPQHF
TGTGCCAGCAGCCAAGGGGCCAATCAGCCCCAGCATTTT
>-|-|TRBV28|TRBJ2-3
CASRPGTSTDTQYF
TGTGCCAGCAGGCCCGGGACAAGCACAGATACGCAGTATTTT
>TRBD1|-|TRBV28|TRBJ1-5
CASSSPGGGGFDNQPQHF
TGTGCCAGCAGTTCCCCCGGAGGAGGGGGCTTTGACAATCAGCCCCAGCATTTT
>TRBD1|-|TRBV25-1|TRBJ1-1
CASSVPDRGTEAFF
TGTGCCAGCAGTGTCCCGGACAGGGGAACTGAAGCTTTCTTT
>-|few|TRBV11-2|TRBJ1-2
CASSSGTRYGYTF
TGTGCCAGCAGCTCCGGGACTCGCTATGGCTACACCTTC
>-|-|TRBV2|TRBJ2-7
CASTDSPYEQYF
TGTGCCAGCACGGACAGCCCCTACGAGCAGTACTTC
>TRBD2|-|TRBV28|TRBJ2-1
CASSLTGTRDNEQFF
TGTGCCAGCAGTCTAACCGGGACTAGGGACAATGAGCAGTTCTTC
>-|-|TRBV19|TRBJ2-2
CASTRGGTGELFF
TGTGCCAGTACCAGAGGGGGCACCGGGGAGCTGTTTTTT
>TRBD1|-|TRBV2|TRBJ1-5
CASSKDRGEGQPQHF
TGTGCCAGCAGTAAGGACAGGGGTGAGGGTCAGCCCCAGCATTTT
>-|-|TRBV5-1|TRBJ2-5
CASSLLGEETQYF
TGCGCCAGCAGCTTACTCGGAGAGGAGACCCAGTACTTC
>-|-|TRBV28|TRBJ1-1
CASSPAGYTEAFF
TGTGCCAGCAGTCCTGCAGGGTACACTGAAGCTTTCTTT
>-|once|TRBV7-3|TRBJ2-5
CASSLTRQETQYF
TGTGCCAGCAGCTTAACTCGCCAGGAGACCCAGTACTTC
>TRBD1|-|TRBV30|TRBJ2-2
CAWSNEGQGGSGELFF
TGTGCCTGGAGTAATGAAGGACAGGGGGGGTCCGGGGAGCTGTTTTTT
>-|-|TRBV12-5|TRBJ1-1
CASGLVLGRNTEAFF
TGTGCTAGTGGTTTGGTACTAGGGCGGAACACTGAAGCTTTCTTT
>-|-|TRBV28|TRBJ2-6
CASSYAVSGANVLTF
TGTGCCAGCAGTTACGCGGTCTCTGGGGCCAACGTCCTGACTTTC
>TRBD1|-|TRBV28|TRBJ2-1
CASSSGTGWTNEQFF
TGTGCCAGCAGTTCCGGGACAGGGTGGACAAATGAGCAGTTCTTC
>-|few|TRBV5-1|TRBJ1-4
CASSLAPQDRNLEKLFF
TGCGCCAGCAGCTTGGCCCCTCAAGACAGGAATCTTGAAAAACTGTTTTTT
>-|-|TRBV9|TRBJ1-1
CASSVAGGWDTEAFF
TGTGCCAGCAGCGTAGCGGGGGGCTGGGACACTGAAGCTTTCTTT
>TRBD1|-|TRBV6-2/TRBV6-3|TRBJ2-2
CASSDYRGPNTGELFF
TGTGCCAGCAGTGACTACAGGGGACCGAACACCGGGGAGCTGTTTTTT
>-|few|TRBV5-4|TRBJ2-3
CASSLAGKSQGDTQYF
TGTGCCAGCAGCTTGGCGGGGAAATCTCAAGGGGATACGCAGTATTTT
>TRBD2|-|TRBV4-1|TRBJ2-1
CASRPFGGRDYNEQFF
TGCGCCAGCAGACCCTTTGGCGGGAGGGACTACAATGAGCAGTTCTTC
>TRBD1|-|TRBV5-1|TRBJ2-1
CASSLARQGRDEQFF
TGCGCCAGCAGCTTGGCCCGACAGGGTAGGGATGAGCAGTTCTTC